This TCR beta chain derives from a study of cytomegalovirus exposure and HLA in healthy donors. Trimming cost V 2 bases and J 1 base, with 11 bases left between them. The CDR3 totals 15 residues. The germline CDR1 and CDR2 sequences are MGHDK and SYGVNS. Amplification used 60 Vbeta primers and 13 Jbeta primers. Per the authors' pipeline: In a later analysis, of around 85 million unique beta chains, 9 million to 11 million appeared in at least two donors. TCRdb's copy holds only in-frame clones and misses some; the assay was immunoSEQ multiplex PCR. The V and J calls and the clone size are those of that table, but D and trimming were determined from the DNA. The sample has 150,000 to 200,000 clones, 68% seen once.

The source material was PBMCs. The chain links TRBV25-1 to TRBJ2-5; D gene unclear. The TCR originated in a man aged 50 to 59 in good health and CMV-seronegative. The CDR3 sequence is CASSESARGQETQYF. The CDR3, as DNA: TGTGCCAGCAGTGAAAGCGCGAGAGGCCAAGAGACCCAGTACTTC. Combining the CDR3 with reference TRBV25-1 and TRBJ2-5 gives the whole variable domain EADIYQTPRYLVIGTGKKITLECSQTMGHDKMYWYQQDPGMELHLIHYSYGVNSTEKGDLSSESTVSRIRTEHFPLTLESARPSHTSQYLCASSESARGQETQYFGPGTRLLVL.